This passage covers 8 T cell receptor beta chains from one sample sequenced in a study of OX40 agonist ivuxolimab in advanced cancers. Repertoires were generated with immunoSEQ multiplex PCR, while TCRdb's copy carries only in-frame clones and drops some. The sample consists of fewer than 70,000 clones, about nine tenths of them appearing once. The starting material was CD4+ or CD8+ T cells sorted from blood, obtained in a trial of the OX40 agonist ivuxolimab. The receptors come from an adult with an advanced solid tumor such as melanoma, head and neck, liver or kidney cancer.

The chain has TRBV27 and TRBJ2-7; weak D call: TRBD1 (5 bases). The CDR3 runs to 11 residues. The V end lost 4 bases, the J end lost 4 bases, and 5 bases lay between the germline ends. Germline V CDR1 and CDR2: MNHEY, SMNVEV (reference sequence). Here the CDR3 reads CASSSGYEQYF. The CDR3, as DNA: TGTGCCAGCAGTTCAGGGTACGAGCAGTACTTC.

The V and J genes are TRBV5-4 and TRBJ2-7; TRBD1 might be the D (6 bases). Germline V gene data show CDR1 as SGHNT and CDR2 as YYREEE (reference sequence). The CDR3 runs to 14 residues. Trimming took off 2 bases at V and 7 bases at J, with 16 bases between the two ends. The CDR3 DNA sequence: TGTGCCAGCAGCTTAGAACAGGGCTTGGGGGAGCAGTACTTC. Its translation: CASSLEQGLGEQYF.

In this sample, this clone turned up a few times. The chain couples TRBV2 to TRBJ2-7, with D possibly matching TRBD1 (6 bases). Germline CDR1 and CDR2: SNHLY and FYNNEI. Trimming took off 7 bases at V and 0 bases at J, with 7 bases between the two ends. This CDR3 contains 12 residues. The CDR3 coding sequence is TGTGCCAGCACAGGGGACTCCTACGAGCAGTACTTC. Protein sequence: CASTGDSYEQYF.

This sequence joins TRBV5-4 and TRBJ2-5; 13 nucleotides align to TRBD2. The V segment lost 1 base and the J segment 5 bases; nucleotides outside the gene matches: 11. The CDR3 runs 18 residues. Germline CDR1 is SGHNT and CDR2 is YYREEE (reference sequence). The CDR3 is CASSLFWTSGGVLETQYF. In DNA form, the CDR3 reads TGTGCCAGCAGCTTGTTTTGGACTAGCGGGGGAGTATTGGAGACCCAGTACTTC. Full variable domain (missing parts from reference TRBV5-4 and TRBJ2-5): ETGVTQSPTHLIKTRGQQVTLRCSSQSGHNTVSWYQQALGQGPQFIFQYYREEENGRGNFPPRFSGLQFPNYSSELNVNALELDDSALYLCASSLFWTSGGVLETQYFGPGTRLLVL.

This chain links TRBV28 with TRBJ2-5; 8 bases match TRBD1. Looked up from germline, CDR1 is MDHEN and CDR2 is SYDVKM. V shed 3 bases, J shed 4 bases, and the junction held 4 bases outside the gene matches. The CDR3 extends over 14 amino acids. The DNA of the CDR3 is TGTGCCAGCAGTTTGCAGGGGGCCGGAGAGACCCAGTACTTC. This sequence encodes CASSLQGAGETQYF.

Here the CDR3 reads CASSIGTGVGYNEQFF. The CDR3 DNA sequence: TGTGCCAGTAGTATCGGGACAGGCGTCGGATACAATGAGCAGTTCTTC. The chain employs TRBV19 and TRBJ2-1, with TRBD1 matching over 8 bases. With 3 bases clipped from V and 4 bases from J, the junction kept 8 bases outside the gene matches. Germline V gene data show CDR1 as LNHDA and CDR2 as SQIVND (reference sequence). This CDR3 has 16 residues.

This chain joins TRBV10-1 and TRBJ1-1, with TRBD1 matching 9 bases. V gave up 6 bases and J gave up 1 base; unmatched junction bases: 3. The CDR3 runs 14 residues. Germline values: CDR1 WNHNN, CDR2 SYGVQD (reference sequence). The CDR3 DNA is TGCGCCAGCAGGGGGACAGGGCCGAACACTGAAGCTTTCTTT. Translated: CASRGTGPNTEAFF.

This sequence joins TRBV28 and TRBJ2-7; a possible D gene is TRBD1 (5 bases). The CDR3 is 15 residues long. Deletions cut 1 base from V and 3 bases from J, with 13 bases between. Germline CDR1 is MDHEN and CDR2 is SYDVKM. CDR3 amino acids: CASSLSVGTGYEQYF. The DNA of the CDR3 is TGTGCCAGCAGTTTATCTGTCGGAACAGGCTACGAGCAGTACTTC.